The TCR beta chain described here comes from a study of molecular identifiers for immune sequencing clone quantification. Study-wide points: Jurkat TCR RNA from one cell was spiked into around 1 million naive cells, and it was reportedly detectable there. Sizes of highly expanded clones could be underestimated through identical TCRs sharing a barcode.

Naive CD8 library inputs spanned about 18,000 to 1,100,000 sorted cells and 10%, 30% or 50% RNA. The CDR3 totals 15 residues. V lost 3 bases and J 7 bases, leaving 19 bases between the germline ends. CDR1 is SQVTM, CDR2 ANQGSEA, per germline. With listed TCR primers and previously described methods, bulk TCR libraries were prepared. Using its own MiXCR run on the PCR reads, TCRdb lists one record per CDR3 protein. This table holds over 300,000 distinct CDR3 sequences, 24% found once. On this clonotype itself: Its target is unknown. A read error may be the cause here, since a much bigger clone is one base away.

Material: naive CD8+ T cells from blood, with Jurkat cell RNA spiked in. Subset here: FACS-sorted CD8+CD4-CCR7+CD45RA+ naive T cells. The chain is built from TRBV29-1 and TRBJ2-1; D not resolved. The receptor's source is a human donor in good health. Some libraries in this study had Jurkat cell RNA spiked in. In DNA form, the CDR3 reads TGCAGCGTTGATCTTAGTAGCCAGTACGAGAATGAGCAGTTCTTC. It encodes CSVDLSSQYENEQFF.